Below are 23 T cell receptor beta chains sequenced from a single sample in a study of blood T cell repertoires in COVID-19. Libraries were prepared by immunoSEQ multiplex PCR; TCRdb keeps only in-frame clonotypes and omits some of them. The table lists nearly 70,000 clones, about 91% of them singletons. The sequenced sample consisted of peripheral blood. The receptor source for this set is a woman between 65 and 79 years old with acute or convalescent COVID-19.

This clone was seen more than once but under ten times. The rearrangement uses TRBV28 and TRBJ2-7, with D perhaps matching TRBD1 (6 bases). V was pared by 1 base and J by 5 bases, with 12 bases between. The CDR3 consists of 14 residues. In germline, CDR1 is MDHEN, CDR2 SYDVKM. CDR3: CASSLSYRAHEQYF. CDR3 sequence (DNA): TGTGCCAGCAGTTTATCCTACAGGGCCCACGAGCAGTACTTC.

This chain joins TRBV11-3 and TRBJ2-5; 9 bases line up with TRBD2. J gave up 2 bases and V 3 bases, and 1 base lay outside the gene matches. The CDR3 spans 14 residues. Germline-derived CDR1 and CDR2 are SGHNT and YENEEA. The CDR3 protein is CASSFSGRQETQYF. CDR3 coding DNA: TGTGCCAGCAGCTTTAGCGGGAGACAAGAGACCCAGTACTTC.

The CDR3 nucleotides are TGCGCCAGCAGCTTGGGGACAGGGAACACCGGGGAGCTGTTTTTT. Its translation is CASSLGTGNTGELFF. The chain carries TRBV5-1 and TRBJ2-2; 7 nucleotides align to TRBD1. The trim removed 0 bases at V and 1 base at J, leaving 0 bases unmatched. This CDR3 region has 15 residues. Germline assignment: CDR1 SGHRS and CDR2 YFSETQ.

The rearrangement joins TRBV27 to TRBJ1-2; a weak D match, TRBD1 (5 bases). The CDR3 contains 13 residues. V was trimmed by 3 bases and J by 4 bases, leaving 9 bases between them. The germline V gene encodes CDR1 MNHEY and CDR2 SMNVEV (reference sequence). The CDR3 DNA sequence: TGTGCCAGCAGTTTGCAGGGCAGCTATGGCTACACCTTC. This codes for CASSLQGSYGYTF.

This clone was picked up a small number of times. The chain joins TRBV20-1 to TRBJ1-2; D remains ambiguous. The CDR3 sequence is 11 residues long. The V gene's germline CDR1 is DFQATT and CDR2 SNEGSKA (reference sequence). This CDR3 is CSAWEQYGYTF. CDR3 sequence (DNA): TGCAGCGCCTGGGAGCAGTATGGCTACACCTTC.

The CDR3 DNA sequence: TGTGCCAGCAGCTTAAATCCCGGTAATAATTCACCCCTCCACTTT. This sequence encodes CASSLNPGNNSPLHF. This rearrangement joins TRBV11-2 to TRBJ1-6; D is undetermined. Germline V gives CDR1 SGHAT, CDR2 FQNNGV. This CDR3 is 15 amino acids long. V dropped 2 bases and J dropped 5 bases, with 10 bases sitting between them.

The chain links TRBV5-1 to TRBJ2-5, with D possibly matching TRBD2 (7 bases). Trimming left V 4 bases short and J 4 bases short, with 14 bases between. The V gene's germline CDR1 is SGHRS and CDR2 YFSETQ. The CDR3 has 14 residues. The CDR3 protein is CASSREGGRETQYF. CDR3 nucleotide sequence: TGCGCCAGCAGCCGCGAGGGGGGGCGAGAGACCCAGTACTTC.

The chain joins TRBV7-9 to TRBJ1-4; D call uncertain. CDR1 SEHNR and CDR2 FQNEAQ come from the germline V gene (reference sequence). V dropped 5 bases and J dropped 5 bases, with 12 bases sitting between them. This CDR3 region has 14 residues. CDR3: CASSITYGNEKLFF. The CDR3 DNA reads TGTGCCAGCAGCATCACCTACGGGAATGAAAAACTGTTTTTT.

V is TRBV27 and J is TRBJ2-7; 8 bases align to TRBD2. Germline V gives CDR1 MNHEY, CDR2 SMNVEV (reference sequence). The J segment lost 7 bases and the V segment lost 8 bases, leaving 10 bases of the junction unmatched. There are 13 residues in the CDR3. As DNA, the CDR3 is TGTGCCAGCCACCCCGCGGGGGGAGAAGAGCAGTACTTC. Translating gives CASHPAGGEEQYF.

This clone occurred a few times. The chain has TRBV30 and TRBJ1-1; D unresolved. The CDR3 has 13 amino acids. Germline V gene data show CDR1 as GTSNPN and CDR2 as SVGIG (reference sequence). V was cut by 4 bases and J by 1 base, with 10 bases left in between. CDR3 protein: CAWKPGQNTEAFF. The CDR3 DNA reads TGTGCCTGGAAACCAGGCCAGAACACTGAAGCTTTCTTT. The whole variable domain, remainder taken from reference TRBV30 and TRBJ1-1, is SQTIHQWPATLVQPVGSPLSLECTVEGTSNPNLYWYRQAAGRGLQLLFYSVGIGQISSEVPQNLSASRPQDRQFILSSKKLLLSDSGFYLCAWKPGQNTEAFFGQGTRLTVV.

V is TRBV24-1 and J is TRBJ1-5, with 7 bases matching TRBD1. CDR1 is KGHDR, CDR2 SFDVKD, per germline. The CDR3 contains 15 residues. V shed 2 bases and J 3 bases; nucleotides not matched to a gene: 3. The CDR3 DNA follows: TGTGCCACCAGTGATTCGGGGACAGTCAATCAGCCCCAGCATTTT. Amino acid sequence: CATSDSGTVNQPQHF.

The chain joins TRBV7-2 to TRBJ2-2; D possibly corresponds to TRBD1 (6 bases). Trimming pared 5 bases from V and 6 bases from J, leaving 22 bases between. The CDR3 totals 17 residues. Per germline, CDR1 SGHTA and CDR2 FQGNSA. This CDR3 reads CASSPISRTVNSGELFF. DNA for the CDR3: TGTGCCAGCAGCCCCATCTCCAGGACAGTTAACTCCGGGGAGCTGTTTTTT.

The rearrangement uses TRBV5-4 and TRBJ1-2; D possibly corresponds to TRBD1 (5 bases). Between the trimmed V and J ends, which lost 4 bases and 6 bases, there was a span of 16 bases. The germline CDR1 and CDR2 sequences are SGHNT and YYREEE (reference sequence). CDR3 length: 14 amino acids. The CDR3 DNA reads as TGTGCCAGCAGCCCTGCCGACAGAAACGATGGCTACACCTTC. Translating gives CASSPADRNDGYTF. The whole variable domain, remainder taken from reference TRBV5-4 and TRBJ1-2, is ETGVTQSPTHLIKTRGQQVTLRCSSQSGHNTVSWYQQALGQGPQFIFQYYREEENGRGNFPPRFSGLQFPNYSSELNVNALELDDSALYLCASSPADRNDGYTFGSGTRLTVV.

The chain recombines TRBV6-5 with TRBJ2-1; D possibly corresponds to TRBD1 (6 bases). The germline CDR1 and CDR2 sequences are MNHEY and SVGAGI. Trimming pared 2 bases from V and 4 bases from J, leaving 15 bases between. This CDR3 spans 16 amino acids. CDR3 bases: TGTGCCAGCAGTTACACCGACAGGCCGCTATACAATGAGCAGTTCTTC. It is translated as CASSYTDRPLYNEQFF.

The CDR3 bases are TGTGCCAGCAGTCCCTTCCCGAACACTGAAGCTTTCTTT. This sequence encodes CASSPFPNTEAFF. This rearrangement joins TRBV28 to TRBJ1-1; unclear D gene. The CDR3 runs 13 residues. Trimming took 5 bases from V and 1 from J, leaving 8 bases between them. Looked up from germline, CDR1 is MDHEN and CDR2 is SYDVKM. The full variable domain, completed using reference TRBV28 and TRBJ1-1, is DVKVTQSSRYLVKRTGEKVFLECVQDMDHENMFWYRQDPGLGLRLIYFSYDVKMKEKGDIPEGYSVSREKKERFSLILESASTNQTSMYLCASSPFPNTEAFFGQGTRLTVV.

This chain links TRBV9 with TRBJ1-2; the D gene is possibly TRBD1 (5 bases). Germline V gene lookup returns CDR1 SGDLS and CDR2 YYNGEE. This CDR3 spans 14 amino acids. V shed 3 bases and J shed 4 bases, with 13 bases lying between them. The CDR3 here is CASSAPPGLYGYTF. The CDR3 coding sequence is TGTGCCAGCAGCGCCCCCCCGGGACTCTATGGCTACACCTTC. Full variable domain (remainder filled in from reference TRBV9 and TRBJ1-2): DSGVTQTPKHLITATGQRVTLRCSPRSGDLSVYWYQQSLDQGLQFLIQYYNGEERAKGNILERFSAQQFPDLHSELNLSSLELGDSALYFCASSAPPGLYGYTFGSGTRLTVV.

The chain links TRBV30 to TRBJ1-2, with D hard to call. The CDR3 spans 15 residues. The V end was cut by 0 bases, the J end by 6 bases, with 17 bases between. Germline V CDR1 and CDR2: GTSNPN, SVGIG (reference sequence). The CDR3 reads CAWSVRAGVGHGYTF. For the CDR3, the DNA is TGTGCCTGGAGTGTACGAGCGGGAGTAGGCCATGGCTACACCTTC. The variable domain in full, completed from reference TRBV30 and TRBJ1-2, reads SQTIHQWPATLVQPVGSPLSLECTVEGTSNPNLYWYRQAAGRGLQLLFYSVGIGQISSEVPQNLSASRPQDRQFILSSKKLLLSDSGFYLCAWSVRAGVGHGYTFGSGTRLTVV.

The V and J genes are TRBV9 and TRBJ1-4; D is unclear. From germline, CDR1 is SGDLS and CDR2 YYNGEE. V was shortened by 0 bases and J by 4 bases, with 13 bases between the two germline ends. This CDR3 comprises 16 residues. The CDR3 loop is CASSVGPVSGNEKLFF. In DNA, the CDR3 is TGTGCCAGCAGCGTAGGCCCGGTTTCCGGTAATGAAAAACTGTTTTTT.

This chain links TRBV29-1 with TRBJ2-3; the D is unclear. The germline V and J ends were trimmed by 7 bases and 0 bases, with 5 bases remaining between them. This CDR3 has 11 residues. CDR1 is SQVTM, CDR2 ANQGSEA, per germline. CDR3 sequence (DNA): TGCAGCGGTACTAGCACAGATACGCAGTATTTT. It is translated as CSGTSTDTQYF.

The chain has TRBV5-1 and TRBJ2-5; D is possibly TRBD1 (5 bases). Germline V lookup: CDR1 SGHRS, CDR2 YFSETQ. Between the trimmed V and J ends, which lost 4 bases and 5 bases, there was a span of 18 bases. This CDR3 is 15 amino acids long. CDR3 DNA sequence: TGCGCCAGCAGCCGGAGTGGGGCGAGACAGGAGACCCAGTACTTC. This sequence encodes CASSRSGARQETQYF.

The CDR3 sequence: CASSFTGSLNYGYTF. CDR3 nucleotide sequence: TGTGCCAGCAGTTTTACAGGCTCCCTTAACTATGGCTACACCTTC. V gene TRBV27 combines with J gene TRBJ1-2, with D possibly matching TRBD1 (5 bases). Germline V gives CDR1 MNHEY, CDR2 SMNVEV (reference sequence). This CDR3 has 15 amino acids. Trimming shortened V by 3 bases and J by 1 base, and 12 bases separated the two germline ends.

The chain recombines TRBV21-1 with TRBJ2-1; the listed D gene, TRBD2, was not tested against the DNA. TRBV21-1 is termed a pseudogene. There are 15 residues in the CDR3. CDR3 residues: CASSRGLATHNEQFF. The CDR3, as DNA: TGTGCCAGCAGCAGGGGACTAGCGACACACAATGAGCAGTTCTTC.

V and J are TRBV7-9 and TRBJ2-1; D may be TRBD2 (6 bases). Germline V gene lookup returns CDR1 SEHNR and CDR2 FQNEAQ (reference sequence). The V end lost 5 bases, the J end lost 9 bases, and 14 bases lay between the germline ends. This CDR3 has 13 residues. The CDR3 DNA reads as TGTGCCAGCAGCGTCGGACTATTGGTTGAGCAGTTCTTC. Protein: CASSVGLLVEQFF.